This TCR beta chain was captured in a study of blood T cell repertoires in COVID-19. The CDR3 contains 17 residues. Trimming cost V 1 base and J 5 bases; bases outside gene matches: 4. Germline V CDR1 and CDR2: KGHDR, SFDVKD. In the authors' methods: It was from reference gene primer amplification that nucleated cell counts were estimated. Profiling relied on immunoSEQ multiplex PCR, and the TCRdb table lists in-frame clones only, not all of them. That table supplies the V and J calls and clone size; D and trimming were determined from the DNA. This sample has over 140,000 clones, with 80% to 85% found just once.

The source is a woman aged 55-75 years with acute or convalescent COVID-19. Material: peripheral blood. This chain joins TRBV24-1 and TRBJ2-1; 13 bases map to TRBD2. Written as DNA, the CDR3 is TGTGCCACCAGTGATTTTCGGACTAGCGGGAGCCACAATGAGCAGTTCTTC. Amino acids: CATSDFRTSGSHNEQFF.